This TCR beta chain is from a study of blood T cell repertoires in COVID-19. The germline CDR1 and CDR2 sequences are MDHEN and SYDVKM. The CDR3 length is 13 residues. The ends were cut back, 3 bases at V and 4 bases at J, with 7 bases in the middle. Sequenced by immunoSEQ multiplex PCR; TCRdb stores in-frame clones only, minus some. The sample lists 350,000 to 450,000 clones; approximately 88% were seen once. Specimen: peripheral blood. V gene TRBV28 combines with J gene TRBJ1-5; D gene ambiguous. This receptor was taken from a man aged 40-49 years with acute or convalescent COVID-19. The CDR3 DNA is TGTGCCAGCAGTTTTAGCAGTAATCAGCCCCAGCATTTT. It specifies CASSFSSNQPQHF.